A single sample gave rise to the 2 T cell receptor beta chains below, sequenced in a study of response to subunit inactivated influenza vaccine. In TCRdb, the RT-PCR reads were re-called with MiXCR into one record per CDR3 protein. The sample lists hundreds of thousands of distinct CDR3 sequences, around 8% occurring once. The input for sequencing was PBMCs from blood, taken around 25 months after vaccination. All receptors come from a man aged 50 to 69 who received an inactivated influenza vaccine.

The gene calls are TRBV28 and TRBJ2-5; 7 nucleotides agree with TRBD2. Germline V CDR1 and CDR2: MDHEN, SYDVKM. The CDR3 runs to 17 residues. V was clipped by 5 bases and J by 3 bases; unmatched bases: 15. The CDR3 DNA sequence: TGTGCCAGCAGTATGTGGGGTGCTAGCGGAAAAAAAGAGACCCAGTACTTC. As protein: CASSMWGASGKKETQYF.

This clonotype has more than one count but fewer than ten. V is TRBV7-6 and J is TRBJ2-1; weak D call: TRBD2 (6 bases). The V gene lost 5 bases and the J gene lost 0 bases, with 14 bases spanning the gap. CDR3 size: 16 residues. CDR1 is SGHVS and CDR2 is FNYEAQ in the germline V gene. The CDR3 DNA sequence: TGTGCCAGCAGCACGTTTACCGGGAGCTCCTACAATGAGCAGTTCTTC. Translation: CASSTFTGSSYNEQFF.